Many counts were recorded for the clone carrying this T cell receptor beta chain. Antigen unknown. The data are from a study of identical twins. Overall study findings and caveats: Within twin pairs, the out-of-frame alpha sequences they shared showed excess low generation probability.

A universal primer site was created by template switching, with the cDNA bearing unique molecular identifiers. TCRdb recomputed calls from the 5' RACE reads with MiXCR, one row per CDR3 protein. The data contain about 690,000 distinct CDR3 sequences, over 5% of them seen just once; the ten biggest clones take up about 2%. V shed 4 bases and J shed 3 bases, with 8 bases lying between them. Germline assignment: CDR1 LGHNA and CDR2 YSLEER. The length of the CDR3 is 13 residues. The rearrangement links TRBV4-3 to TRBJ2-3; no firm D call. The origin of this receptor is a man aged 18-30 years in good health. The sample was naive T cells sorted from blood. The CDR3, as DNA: TGCGCCAGCAGCCTACAAGCAACAGATACGCAGTATTTT. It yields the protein CASSLQATDTQYF.